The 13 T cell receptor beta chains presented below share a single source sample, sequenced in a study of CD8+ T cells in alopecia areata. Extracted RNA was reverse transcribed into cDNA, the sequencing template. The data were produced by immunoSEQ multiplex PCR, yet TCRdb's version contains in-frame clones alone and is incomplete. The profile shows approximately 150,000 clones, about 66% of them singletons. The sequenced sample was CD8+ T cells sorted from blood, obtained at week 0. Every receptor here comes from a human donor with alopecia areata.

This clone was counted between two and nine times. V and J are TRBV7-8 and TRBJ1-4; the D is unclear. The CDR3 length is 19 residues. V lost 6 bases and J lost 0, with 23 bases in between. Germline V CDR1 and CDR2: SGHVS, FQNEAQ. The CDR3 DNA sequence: TGTGCCAGCAGTAATCTTATTGGACGGGTTTTACCAACTAATGAAAAACTGTTTTTT. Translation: CASSNLIGRVLPTNEKLFF.

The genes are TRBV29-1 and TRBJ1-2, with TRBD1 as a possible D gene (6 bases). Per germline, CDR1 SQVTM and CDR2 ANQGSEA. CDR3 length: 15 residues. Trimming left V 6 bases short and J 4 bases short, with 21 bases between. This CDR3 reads CSVPTPFTGFYGYTF. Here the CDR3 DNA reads TGCAGCGTGCCCACTCCATTTACAGGGTTCTATGGCTACACCTTC.

The CDR3 loop is CAWRDPQGNEQFF. In nucleotides, the CDR3 is TGTGCCTGGAGGGACCCCCAGGGAAATGAGCAGTTCTTC. The rearrangement links TRBV30 to TRBJ2-1; D may be TRBD1 (5 bases). The germline gives CDR1 GTSNPN, CDR2 SVGIG (reference sequence). The V and J ends lost 3 bases and 7 bases respectively, with 13 bases between them. This CDR3 region has 13 residues.

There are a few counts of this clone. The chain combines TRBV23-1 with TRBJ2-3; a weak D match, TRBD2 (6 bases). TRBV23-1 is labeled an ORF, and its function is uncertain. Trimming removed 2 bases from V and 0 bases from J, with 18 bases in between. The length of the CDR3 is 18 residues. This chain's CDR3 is CASSQRTTIALSTDTQYF. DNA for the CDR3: TGCGCCAGCAGTCAAAGGACTACAATCGCCCTTAGCACAGATACGCAGTATTTT.

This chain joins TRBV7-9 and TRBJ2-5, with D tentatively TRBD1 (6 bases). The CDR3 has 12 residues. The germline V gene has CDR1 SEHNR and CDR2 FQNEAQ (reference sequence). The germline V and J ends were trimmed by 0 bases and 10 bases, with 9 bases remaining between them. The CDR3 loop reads CASSLAIQGQYF. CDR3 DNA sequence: TGTGCCAGCAGCTTAGCTATACAGGGCCAGTACTTC. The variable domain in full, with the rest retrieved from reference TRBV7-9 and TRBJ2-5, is DTGVSQNPRHKITKRGQNVTFRCDPISEHNRLYWYRQTLGQGPEFLTYFQNEAQLEKSRLLSDRFSAERPKGSFSTLEIQRTEQGDSAMYLCASSLAIQGQYFGPGTRLLVL.

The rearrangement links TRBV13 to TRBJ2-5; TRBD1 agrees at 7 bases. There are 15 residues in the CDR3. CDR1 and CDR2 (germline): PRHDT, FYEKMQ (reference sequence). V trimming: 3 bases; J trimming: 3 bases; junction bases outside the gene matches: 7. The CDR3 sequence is CASSFSGQGEETQYF. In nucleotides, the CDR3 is TGTGCCAGCAGCTTCTCAGGGCAGGGGGAAGAGACCCAGTACTTC.

This CDR3 reads CASSQGGSGELFF. The CDR3 region has the DNA TGTGCCAGCAGTCAAGGGGGCTCCGGGGAGCTGTTTTTT. The V call is TRBV6-5, the J call TRBJ2-2; TRBD1 aligns across 7 bases. The V segment lost 5 bases and the J segment 6 bases; nucleotides outside the gene matches: 3. Germline CDR1 MNHEY, CDR2 SVGAGI. The CDR3 sequence is 13 residues long.

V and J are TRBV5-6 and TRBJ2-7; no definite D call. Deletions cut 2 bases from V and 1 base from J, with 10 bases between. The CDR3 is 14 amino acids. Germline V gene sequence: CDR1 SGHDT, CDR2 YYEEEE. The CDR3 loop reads CASSFAWGSYEQYF. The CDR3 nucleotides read TGTGCCAGCAGCTTCGCTTGGGGTTCCTACGAGCAGTACTTC.

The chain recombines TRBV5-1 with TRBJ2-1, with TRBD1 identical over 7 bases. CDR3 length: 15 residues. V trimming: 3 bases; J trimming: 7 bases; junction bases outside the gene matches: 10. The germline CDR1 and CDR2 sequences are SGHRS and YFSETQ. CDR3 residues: CASSSSGTAANEQFF. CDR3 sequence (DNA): TGCGCCAGCAGCTCTTCCGGGACAGCTGCTAATGAGCAGTTCTTC.

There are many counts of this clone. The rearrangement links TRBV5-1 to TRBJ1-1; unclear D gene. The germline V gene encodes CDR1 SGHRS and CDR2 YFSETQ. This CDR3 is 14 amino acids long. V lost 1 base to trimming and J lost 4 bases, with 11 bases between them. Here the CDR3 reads CASSLPTSSTEAFF. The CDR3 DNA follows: TGCGCCAGCAGCTTGCCCACAAGTAGCACTGAAGCTTTCTTT.

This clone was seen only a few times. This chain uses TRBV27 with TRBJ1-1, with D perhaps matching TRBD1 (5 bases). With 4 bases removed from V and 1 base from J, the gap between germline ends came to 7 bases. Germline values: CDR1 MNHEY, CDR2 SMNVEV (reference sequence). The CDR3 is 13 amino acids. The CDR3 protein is CASSWGGNTEAFF. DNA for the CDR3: TGTGCCAGCAGTTGGGGGGGGAACACTGAAGCTTTCTTT.

CDR3 in amino acids: CAWSGQRFGELFF. In DNA form, the CDR3 reads TGTGCCTGGAGCGGACAGAGGTTCGGGGAGCTGTTTTTT. The genes are TRBV30 and TRBJ2-2, with D maybe TRBD1 (6 bases). The CDR3 is 13 residues long. Germline CDR1 and CDR2: GTSNPN and SVGIG (reference sequence). V was trimmed by 3 bases and J by 7 bases, leaving 12 bases between them.

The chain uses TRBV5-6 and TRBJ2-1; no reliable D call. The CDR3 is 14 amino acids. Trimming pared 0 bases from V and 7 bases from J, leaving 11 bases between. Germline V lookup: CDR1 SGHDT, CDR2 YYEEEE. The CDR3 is CASSLGRVENEQFF. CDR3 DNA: TGTGCCAGCAGCTTGGGACGAGTGGAGAATGAGCAGTTCTTC.